This T cell receptor beta chain is from a study of blood T cell repertoires in COVID-19. The wider study: The analysed material was cDNA or gDNA that came from T cells, B-cell-depleted T cells, or PBMCs.

The CDR3 spans 15 residues. The V gene end was trimmed by 3 bases and the J gene end by 7 bases; junction bases not matched to a gene: 4. The germline V gene encodes CDR1 SNHLY and CDR2 FYNNEI. Original methodology: How many nucleated cells were present was estimated from reference gene primer amplification. Here immunoSEQ multiplex PCR was the method, and the copy in TCRdb shows in-frame clones only, minus some. D and trimming were read from the DNA, whereas the V and J calls and clone size are those reported in that table. This table holds about 220,000 clones, roughly 89% found once. This receptor was identified in a woman aged 40 to 50 with acute COVID-19. The chain links TRBV2 to TRBJ2-1, with 12 bases that match TRBD2. Sequenced input: PBMCs or T cells enriched from blood (not recorded which). CDR3 region: CASSDLAGGPNEQFF. In DNA, the CDR3 is TGTGCCAGCAGTGACCTAGCGGGGGGGCCTAATGAGCAGTTCTTC.